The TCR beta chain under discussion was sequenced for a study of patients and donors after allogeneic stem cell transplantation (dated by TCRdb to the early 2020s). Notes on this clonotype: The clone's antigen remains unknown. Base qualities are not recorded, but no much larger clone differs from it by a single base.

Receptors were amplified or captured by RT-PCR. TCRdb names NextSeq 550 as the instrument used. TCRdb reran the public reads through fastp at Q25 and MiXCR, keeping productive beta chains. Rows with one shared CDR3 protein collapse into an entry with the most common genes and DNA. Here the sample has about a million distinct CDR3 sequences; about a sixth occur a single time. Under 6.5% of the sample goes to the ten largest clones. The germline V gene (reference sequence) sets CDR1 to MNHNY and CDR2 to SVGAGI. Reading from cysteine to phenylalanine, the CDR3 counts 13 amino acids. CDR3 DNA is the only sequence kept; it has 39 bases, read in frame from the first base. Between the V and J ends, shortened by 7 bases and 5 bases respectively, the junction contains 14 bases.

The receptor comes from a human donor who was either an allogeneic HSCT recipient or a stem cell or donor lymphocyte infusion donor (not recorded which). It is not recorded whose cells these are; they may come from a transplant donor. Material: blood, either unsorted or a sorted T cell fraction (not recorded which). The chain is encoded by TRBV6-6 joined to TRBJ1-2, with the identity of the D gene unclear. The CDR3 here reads CASNQGNTYGYTF. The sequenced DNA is TGTGCCAGCAACCAAGGGAATACGTATGGCTACACCTTC.